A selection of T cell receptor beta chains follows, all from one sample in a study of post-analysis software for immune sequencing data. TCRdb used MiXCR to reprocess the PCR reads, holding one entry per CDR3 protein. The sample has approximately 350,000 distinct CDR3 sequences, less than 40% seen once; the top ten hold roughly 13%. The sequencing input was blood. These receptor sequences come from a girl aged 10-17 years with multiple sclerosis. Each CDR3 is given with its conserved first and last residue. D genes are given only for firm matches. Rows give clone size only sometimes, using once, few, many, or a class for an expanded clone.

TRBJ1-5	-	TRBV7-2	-	TGTGCCAGCAGCTTAGTGGCAGGCATCAATCAGCCCCGGCATTTT	CASSLVAGINQPRHF
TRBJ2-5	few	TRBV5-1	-	TGCGCCAGCAGCTTGGCCGGACCAGCGGTGTGGGGGGAGACCCAGTACTTC	CASSLAGPAVWGETQYF
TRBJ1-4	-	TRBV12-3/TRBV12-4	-	TGTGCCAGCAGCCCCTCTACCGTAGCAAATGAAAAACTGTTTTTT	CASSPSTVANEKLFF
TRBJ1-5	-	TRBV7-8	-	TGTGCCAGCAGCTTACAGGAGGGGAGCAATCAGCCCCAGCATTTT	CASSLQEGSNQPQHF
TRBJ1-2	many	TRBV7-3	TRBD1	TGTGCCAGCCGAAAACAAGTAGGACAGGCTTATGGCTACACCTTC	CASRKQVGQAYGYTF
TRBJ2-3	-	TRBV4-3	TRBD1	TGCGCCAGCAGTCAAGAAGGCAGGGGGTATAGCACAGATACGCAGTATTTT	CASSQEGRGYSTDTQYF
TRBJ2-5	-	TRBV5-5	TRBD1	TGTGCCAGCAGCTTCCCAGGGACAGGACGAGAGACCCAGTACTTC	CASSFPGTGRETQYF
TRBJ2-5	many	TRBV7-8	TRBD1	TGTGCCAGCAGCCCAGACAGGGGGCGGGTGGGAGAAGAGACCCAGTACTTC	CASSPDRGRVGEETQYF
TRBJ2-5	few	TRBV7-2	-	TGTGCCAGCAGCTCCGAGCCCGGGAAGACCCAGTACTTC	CASSSEPGKTQYF
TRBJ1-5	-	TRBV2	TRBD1	TGTGCCAGCAGTGATAAGGAAGGACAGGATAGCAATCAGCCCCAGCATTTT	CASSDKEGQDSNQPQHF
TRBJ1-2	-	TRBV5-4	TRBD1	TGTGCCAGCAGTCTATCGTCGGGACAGGCTAACTATGGCTACACCTTC	CASSLSSGQANYGYTF
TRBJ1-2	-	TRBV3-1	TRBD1	TGTGCCAGCAGCCAGGACCCGGGACAGGGGAATCTGAGCGGCTACACCTTC	CASSQDPGQGNLSGYTF
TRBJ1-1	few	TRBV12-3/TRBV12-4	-	TGTGCCAGCAGGATCCACAGGGCTCCAGGCACTGAAGCTTTCTTT	CASRIHRAPGTEAFF
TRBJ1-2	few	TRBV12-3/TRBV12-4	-	TGTGCCAGCAGCCCTCGGTGGGTGGTCTATGGCTACACCTTC	CASSPRWVVYGYTF
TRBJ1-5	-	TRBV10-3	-	TGTGCCATCAGTGAGTCTGAACTAATAGGTCAGCCCCAGCATTTT	CAISESELIGQPQHF
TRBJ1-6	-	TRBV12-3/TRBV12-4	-	TGTGCCAGCAGTCACCGGGACGACGTTTGGGATTCACCCCTCCACTTT	CASSHRDDVWDSPLHF
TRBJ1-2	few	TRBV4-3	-	TGCGCCAGCAGCCAAGTTGCGAGGGGCGCTGGGGGCTACACCTTC	CASSQVARGAGGYTF
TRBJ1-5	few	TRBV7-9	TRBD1	TGTGCCAGCAGCTTAGGACAGGGGCATAGCAATCAGCCCCAGCATTTT	CASSLGQGHSNQPQHF
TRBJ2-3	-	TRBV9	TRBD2	TGTGCCAGCAGCGTCCCGGGACTAGCGGGGACTCTTCCGTATTTT	CASSVPGLAGTLPYF
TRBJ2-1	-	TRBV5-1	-	TGCGCCAGCAGCTCGAGACAGGAGATATACAATGAGCAGTTCTTC	CASSSRQEIYNEQFF
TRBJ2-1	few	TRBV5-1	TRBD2	TGCGCCAGCAGCTTATTAGCGGGGGAAACCTACAATGAGCAGTTCTTC	CASSLLAGETYNEQFF
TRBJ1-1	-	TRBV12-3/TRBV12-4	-	TGTGCCAGCAGTTTAATCCCCAGCCACACTGAAGCTTTCTTT	CASSLIPSHTEAFF
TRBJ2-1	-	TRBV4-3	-	TGCGCCAGCAGCCAACTACCCGAGGGCTACAATGAGCAGTTCTTC	CASSQLPEGYNEQFF
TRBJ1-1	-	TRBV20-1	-	TGCAGTGCTCCGGCTCAAGGGGTGAACACTGAAGCTTTCTTT	CSAPAQGVNTEAFF
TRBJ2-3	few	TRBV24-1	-	TGTGCCACCAGTGGGAGCGCTAGCACAGATACGCAGTATTTT	CATSGSASTDTQYF
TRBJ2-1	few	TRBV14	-	TGTGCCAGCAGCGAGGACGGCTCCTGGAGCTCCTACAATGAGCAGTTCTTC	CASSEDGSWSSYNEQFF
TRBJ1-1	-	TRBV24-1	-	TGTGCCACCAGTGATTTGGAAAGGCGACGGGGGGATGTGGTAACTGAAGCTTTCTTT	CATSDLERRRGDVVTEAFF
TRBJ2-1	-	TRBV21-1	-	TGTGCCAGCAGCAAAGGGGACAGGTACAATGAGCAGTTCTTC	CASSKGDRYNEQFF
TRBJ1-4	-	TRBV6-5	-	TGTGCCAGCAGACCCATCGACACTTCAACTAATGAAAAACGGTTTTTT	CASRPIDTSTNEKRFF
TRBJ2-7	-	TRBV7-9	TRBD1	TGTGCCAGCAGCTTAGTTACAGGGGCCGCCGAGCAGTACTTC	CASSLVTGAAEQYF
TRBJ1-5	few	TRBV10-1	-	TGCGCCACCAGGACAGACCCCAAAAAAGAGGGCAATCAGCCCCAGCATTTT	CATRTDPKKEGNQPQHF
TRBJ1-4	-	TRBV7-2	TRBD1	TGTGCCAGCAGCTCCAGGGGGTACGGAACTAATGAAAAACTGTTTTTT	CASSSRGYGTNEKLFF
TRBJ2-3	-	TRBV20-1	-	TGCAGTGCGGGGATGGGGGGTTGGGCAGATACGCAGTATTTT	CSAGMGGWADTQYF
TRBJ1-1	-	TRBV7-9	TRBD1	TGTGCCAGCAGCCCCAGGGGGGCGTCAACTAATGAAGCTTTCTTT	CASSPRGASTNEAFF
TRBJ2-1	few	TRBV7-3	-	TGTGCCAGCAGCTCCTCGGACCGTGCGAATGAGCAGTTCTTC	CASSSSDRANEQFF
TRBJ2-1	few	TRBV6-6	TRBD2	TGTGCCAGCAGCCGTGAGCGGGGCTCCTACAATGAGCAGTTCTTC	CASSRERGSYNEQFF
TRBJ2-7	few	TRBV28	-	TGTGCCAGCAGTTTCCAGGATTCTGACAAGTACGAGCAGTACTTC	CASSFQDSDKYEQYF
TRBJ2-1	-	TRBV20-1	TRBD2	TGCAGTGCTAGAGGTCTAGCGGGATATAGCTCCTACAATGAGCAGTTCTTC	CSARGLAGYSSYNEQFF
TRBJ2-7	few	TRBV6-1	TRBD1	TGTGCCAGCAGTGAAGAGGGGACAGCCACCTACGAGCAGTACTTC	CASSEEGTATYEQYF
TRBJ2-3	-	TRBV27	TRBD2	TGTGCCAGCAGCACGCCCGTAACTAGCGGGGGAACCAGAGATACGCAGTATTTT	CASSTPVTSGGTRDTQYF
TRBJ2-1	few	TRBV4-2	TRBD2	TGTGCCAGCAGCCAAGAGGGGGGACTAGCGGGCTTCTCCTACAATGAGCAGTTCTTC	CASSQEGGLAGFSYNEQFF
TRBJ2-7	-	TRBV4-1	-	TGCGCCAGCAGCCAAGAAGGTTCGCCAGCGACCGGCGAGCAGTACTTC	CASSQEGSPATGEQYF
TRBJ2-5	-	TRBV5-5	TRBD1	TGTGCCAGCAGCAGACGCTCGGGACAGCACCAAGAGACCCAGTACTTC	CASSRRSGQHQETQYF
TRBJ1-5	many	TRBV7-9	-	TGTGCCAGCAGCTTATCCAATCAGCCCCAGCATTTT	CASSLSNQPQHF
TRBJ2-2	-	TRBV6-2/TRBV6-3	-	TGTGCCAGTGGTGAAGGCTCGTACACCGGGGAGCTGTTTTTT	CASGEGSYTGELFF
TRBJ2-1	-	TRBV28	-	TGTGCCAGCAGATATGGACAGACCCCAGGGCAGTTCTTC	CASRYGQTPGQFF
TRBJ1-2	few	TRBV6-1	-	TGTGCCAGTTTCCCCGATGGGCTGGCTGGCTACACCTTC	CASFPDGLAGYTF